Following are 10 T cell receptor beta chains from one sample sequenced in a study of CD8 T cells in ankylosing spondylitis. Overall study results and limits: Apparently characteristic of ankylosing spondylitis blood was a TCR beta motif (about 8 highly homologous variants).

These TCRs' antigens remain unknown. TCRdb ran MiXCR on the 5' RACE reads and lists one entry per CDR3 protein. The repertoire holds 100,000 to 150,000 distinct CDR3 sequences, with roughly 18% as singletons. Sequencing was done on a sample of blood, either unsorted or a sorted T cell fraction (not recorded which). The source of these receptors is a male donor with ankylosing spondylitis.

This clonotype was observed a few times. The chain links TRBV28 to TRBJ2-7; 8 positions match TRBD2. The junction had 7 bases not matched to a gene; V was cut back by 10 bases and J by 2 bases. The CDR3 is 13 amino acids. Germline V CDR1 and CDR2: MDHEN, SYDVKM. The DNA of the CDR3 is TGTGCCATCAATTTAGCGGGAACCTACGAGCAGTACTTC. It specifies CAINLAGTYEQYF. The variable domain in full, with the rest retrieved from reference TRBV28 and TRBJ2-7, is DVKVTQSSRYLVKRTGEKVFLECVQDMDHENMFWYRQDPGLGLRLIYFSYDVKMKEKGDIPEGYSVSREKKERFSLILESASTNQTSMYLCAINLAGTYEQYFGPGTRLTVT.

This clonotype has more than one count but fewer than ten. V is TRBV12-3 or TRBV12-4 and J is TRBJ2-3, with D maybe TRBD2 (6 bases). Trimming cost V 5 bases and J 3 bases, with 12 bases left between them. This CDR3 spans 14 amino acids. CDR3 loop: CASSPVGGTDTQYF. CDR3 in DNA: TGTGCCAGCAGTCCGGTGGGGGGAACAGATACGCAGTATTTT.

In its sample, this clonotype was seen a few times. CDR3 DNA sequence: TGCAGCGGACGACAGGGCGACTACGAGCAGTACTTC. It specifies CSGRQGDYEQYF. V and J are TRBV29-1 and TRBJ2-7; TRBD1 agrees at 7 bases. From germline, CDR1 is SQVTM and CDR2 ANQGSEA. The CDR3 sequence is 12 residues long. With 7 bases clipped from V and 3 bases from J, the junction kept 6 bases outside the gene matches.

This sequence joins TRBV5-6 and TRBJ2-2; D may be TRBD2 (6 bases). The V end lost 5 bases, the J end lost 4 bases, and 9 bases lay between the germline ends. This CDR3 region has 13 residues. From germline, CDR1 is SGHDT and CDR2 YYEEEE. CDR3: CASRPGSTGELFF. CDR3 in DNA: TGTGCCAGCAGGCCCGGGAGCACCGGGGAGCTGTTTTTT. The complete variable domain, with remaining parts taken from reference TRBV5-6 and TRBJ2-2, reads DAGVTQSPTHLIKTRGQQVTLRCSPKSGHDTVSWYQQALGQGPQFIFQYYEEEERQRGNFPDRFSGHQFPNYSSELNVNALLLGDSALYLCASRPGSTGELFFGEGSRLTVL.

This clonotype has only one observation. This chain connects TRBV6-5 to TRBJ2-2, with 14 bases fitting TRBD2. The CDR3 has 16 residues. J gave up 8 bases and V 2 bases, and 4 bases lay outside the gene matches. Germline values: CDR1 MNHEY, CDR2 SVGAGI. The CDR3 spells CASSYPGLAGAGELFF. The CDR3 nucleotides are TGTGCCAGCAGTTACCCGGGACTAGCGGGAGCTGGGGAGCTGTTTTTT.

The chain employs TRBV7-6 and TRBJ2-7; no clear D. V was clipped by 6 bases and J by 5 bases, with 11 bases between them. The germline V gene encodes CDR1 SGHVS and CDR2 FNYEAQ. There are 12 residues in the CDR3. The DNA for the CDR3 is TGTGCCAGCAGTCCCGGCGAGCACGAGCAGTACTTC. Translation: CASSPGEHEQYF.

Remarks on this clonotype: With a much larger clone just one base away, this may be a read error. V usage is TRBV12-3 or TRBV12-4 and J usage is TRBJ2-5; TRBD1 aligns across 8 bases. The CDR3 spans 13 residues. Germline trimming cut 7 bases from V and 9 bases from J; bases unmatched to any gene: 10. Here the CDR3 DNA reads TGTGCCAGCAACAGGGATCCGGGACAGGCCCAGTACTTC. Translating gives CASNRDPGQAQYF.

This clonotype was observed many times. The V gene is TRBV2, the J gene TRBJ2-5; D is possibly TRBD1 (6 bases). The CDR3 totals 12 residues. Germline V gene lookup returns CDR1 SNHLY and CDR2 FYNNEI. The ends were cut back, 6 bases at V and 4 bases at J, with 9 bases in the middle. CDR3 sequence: CASRQGGETQYF. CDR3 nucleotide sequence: TGTGCCAGCAGACAGGGCGGAGAGACCCAGTACTTC.

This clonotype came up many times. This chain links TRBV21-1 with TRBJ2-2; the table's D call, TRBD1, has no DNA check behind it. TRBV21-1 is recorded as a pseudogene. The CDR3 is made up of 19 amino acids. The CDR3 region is CASISFGDPQRLYTGELFF. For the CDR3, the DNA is TGTGCCAGCATCTCCTTTGGCGACCCCCAACGGCTTTACACCGGGGAGCTGTTTTTT.

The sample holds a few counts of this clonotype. CDR3 DNA: TGCAGTGCTATTGGGGGGAGGGTTACGAACACTGAAGCTTTCTTT. This codes for CSAIGGRVTNTEAFF. V usage is TRBV20-1 and J usage is TRBJ1-1; tentatively, D is TRBD1 (5 bases). The V gene's germline CDR1 is DFQATT and CDR2 SNEGSKA (reference sequence). Trimming took off 4 bases at V and 1 base at J, with 16 bases between the two ends. The CDR3 sequence is 15 residues long.